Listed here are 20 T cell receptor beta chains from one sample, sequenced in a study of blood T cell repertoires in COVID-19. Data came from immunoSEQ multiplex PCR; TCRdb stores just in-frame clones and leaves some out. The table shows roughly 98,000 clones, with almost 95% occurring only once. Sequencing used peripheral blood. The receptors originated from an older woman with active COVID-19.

The CDR3 spells CASSAPQGAVRGYTF. The CDR3 nucleotides read TGTGCCAGCAGTGCCCCACAGGGGGCGGTTAGAGGCTACACCTTC. V and J are TRBV28 and TRBJ1-2; 9 bases match TRBD1. In germline, CDR1 is MDHEN, CDR2 SYDVKM. Trimming at V came to 5 bases and at J to 8 bases, leaving 12 bases not matched to a gene. The CDR3 consists of 15 residues.

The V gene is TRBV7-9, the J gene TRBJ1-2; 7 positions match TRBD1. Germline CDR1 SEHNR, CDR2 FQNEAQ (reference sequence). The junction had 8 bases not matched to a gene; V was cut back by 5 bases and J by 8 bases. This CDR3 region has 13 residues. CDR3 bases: TGTGCCAGCAGCCCAGACAGGGCTAGGGGCTACACCTTC. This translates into CASSPDRARGYTF.

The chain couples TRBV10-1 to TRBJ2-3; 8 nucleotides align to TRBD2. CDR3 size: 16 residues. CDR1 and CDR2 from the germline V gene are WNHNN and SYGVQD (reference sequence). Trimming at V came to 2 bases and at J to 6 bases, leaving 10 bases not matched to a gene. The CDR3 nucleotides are TGCGCCAGCAGTGAGACCGGACTAGCCCTGGGGGATACGCAGTATTTT. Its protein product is CASSETGLALGDTQYF.

CDR3: CASSLGTLQSNSPLHF. CDR3 bases: TGCGCCAGCAGCCTCGGGACACTCCAGTCGAATTCACCCCTCCACTTT. The rearrangement uses TRBV4-1 and TRBJ1-6; D might be TRBD1 (6 bases). CDR3 length: 16 amino acids. V lost 4 bases to trimming and J lost 7 bases, with 17 bases between them. Germline V gives CDR1 MGHRA, CDR2 YSYEKL.

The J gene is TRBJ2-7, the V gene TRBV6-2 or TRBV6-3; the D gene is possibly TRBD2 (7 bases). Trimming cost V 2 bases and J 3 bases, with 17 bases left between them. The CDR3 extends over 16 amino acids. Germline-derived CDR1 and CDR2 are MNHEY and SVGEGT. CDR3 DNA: TGTGCCAGCAGTTACAGAAGGCGGGGGCCTAACTACGAGCAGTACTTC. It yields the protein CASSYRRRGPNYEQYF.

CDR3 sequence: CASSPRVLNEKLFF. The CDR3 DNA reads TGTGCCAGCAGCCCTCGGGTCCTTAATGAAAAACTGTTTTTT. The J gene is TRBJ1-4, the V gene TRBV7-8, with D unclear. The CDR3 is 14 residues long. V was clipped by 5 bases and J by 4 bases, with 11 bases between them. Germline CDR1 is SGHVS and CDR2 is FQNEAQ. Full variable domain (remainder filled in from reference TRBV7-8 and TRBJ1-4): GAGVSQSPRYKVAKRGQDVALRCDPISGHVSLFWYQQALGQGPEFLTYFQNEAQLDKSGLPSDRFFAERPEGSVSTLKIQRTQQEDSAVYLCASSPRVLNEKLFFGSGTQLSVL.

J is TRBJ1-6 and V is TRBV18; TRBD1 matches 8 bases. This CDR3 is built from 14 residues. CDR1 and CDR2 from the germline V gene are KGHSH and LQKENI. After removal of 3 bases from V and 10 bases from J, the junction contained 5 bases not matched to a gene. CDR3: CASSPDRVRSPLHF. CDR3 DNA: TGTGCCAGCTCACCGGACAGGGTTAGGTCACCCCTCCACTTT.

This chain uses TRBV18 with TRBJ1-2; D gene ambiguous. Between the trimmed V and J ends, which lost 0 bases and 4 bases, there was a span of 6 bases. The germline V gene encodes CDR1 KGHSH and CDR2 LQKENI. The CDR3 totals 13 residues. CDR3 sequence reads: CASSPPVLYGYTF. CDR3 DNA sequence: TGTGCCAGCTCACCACCAGTACTCTATGGCTACACCTTC.

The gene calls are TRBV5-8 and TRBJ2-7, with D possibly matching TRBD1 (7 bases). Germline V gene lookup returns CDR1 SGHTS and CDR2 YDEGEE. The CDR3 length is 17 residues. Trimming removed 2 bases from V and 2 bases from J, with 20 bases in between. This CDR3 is CASSFLPTGRRAYEQYF. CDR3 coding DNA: TGTGCCAGCAGCTTCCTACCGACAGGGAGGAGGGCCTACGAGCAGTACTTC.

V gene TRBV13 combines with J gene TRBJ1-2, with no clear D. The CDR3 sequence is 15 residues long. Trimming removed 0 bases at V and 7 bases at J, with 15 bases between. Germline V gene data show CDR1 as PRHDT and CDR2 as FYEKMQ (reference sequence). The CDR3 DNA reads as TGTGCCAGCAGCTTAGGCGGAAGGCAGGCAGGTGGCTACACCTTC. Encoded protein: CASSLGGRQAGGYTF.

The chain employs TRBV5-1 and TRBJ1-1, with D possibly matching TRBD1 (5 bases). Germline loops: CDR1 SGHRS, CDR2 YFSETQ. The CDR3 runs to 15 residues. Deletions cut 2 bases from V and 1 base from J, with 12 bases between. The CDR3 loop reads CASSFEGQRNTEAFF. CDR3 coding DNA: TGCGCCAGCAGCTTTGAAGGACAACGGAACACTGAAGCTTTCTTT.

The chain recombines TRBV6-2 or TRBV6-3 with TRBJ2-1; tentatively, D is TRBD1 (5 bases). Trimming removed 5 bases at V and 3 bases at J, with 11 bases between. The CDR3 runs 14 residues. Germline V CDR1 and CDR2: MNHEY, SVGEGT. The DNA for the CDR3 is TGTGCCAGCAGTCCCAGGGCCTTCTACAATGAGCAGTTCTTC. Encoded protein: CASSPRAFYNEQFF.

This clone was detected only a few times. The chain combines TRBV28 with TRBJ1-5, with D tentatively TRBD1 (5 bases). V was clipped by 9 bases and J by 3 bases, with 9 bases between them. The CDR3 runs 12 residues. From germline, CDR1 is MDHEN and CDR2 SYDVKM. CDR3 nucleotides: TGTGCCAGTCGGACAAACAATCAGCCCCAGCATTTT. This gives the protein CASRTNNQPQHF.

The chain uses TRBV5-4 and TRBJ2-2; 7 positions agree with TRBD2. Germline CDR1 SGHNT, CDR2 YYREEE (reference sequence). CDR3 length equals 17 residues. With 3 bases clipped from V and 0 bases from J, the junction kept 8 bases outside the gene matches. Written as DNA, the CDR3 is TGTGCCAGCAGCTCCGCTAGGACTAGGTCGAACACCGGGGAGCTGTTTTTT. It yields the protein CASSSARTRSNTGELFF.

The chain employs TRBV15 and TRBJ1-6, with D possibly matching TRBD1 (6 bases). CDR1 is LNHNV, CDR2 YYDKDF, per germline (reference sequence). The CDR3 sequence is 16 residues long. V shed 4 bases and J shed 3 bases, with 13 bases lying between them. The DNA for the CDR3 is TGTGCCACCAGCATGACACAGGGTATCTATAATTCACCCCTCCACTTT. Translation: CATSMTQGIYNSPLHF.

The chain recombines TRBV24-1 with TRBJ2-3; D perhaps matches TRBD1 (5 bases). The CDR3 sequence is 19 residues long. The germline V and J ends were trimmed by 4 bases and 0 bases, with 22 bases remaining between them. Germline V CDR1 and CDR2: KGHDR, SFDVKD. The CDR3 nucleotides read TGTGCCACCAGTGAATACCCCACCGAAGGGGCGAGGAGCACAGATACGCAGTATTTT. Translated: CATSEYPTEGARSTDTQYF.

For the CDR3, the DNA is TGTGCCAGCAGCCAAGATAGGACGGCAGGGGGCATGGGAGTAACTGAAGCTTTCTTT. Translating it yields CASSQDRTAGGMGVTEAFF. The chain carries TRBV3-1 (or the pseudogene TRBV3-2) and TRBJ1-1, with 8 positions matching TRBD1. Germline CDR1 reads LGHDT; CDR2 reads YNNKEL (reference sequence). The CDR3 covers 19 residues. V was clipped by 0 bases and J by 5 bases; unmatched bases: 17.

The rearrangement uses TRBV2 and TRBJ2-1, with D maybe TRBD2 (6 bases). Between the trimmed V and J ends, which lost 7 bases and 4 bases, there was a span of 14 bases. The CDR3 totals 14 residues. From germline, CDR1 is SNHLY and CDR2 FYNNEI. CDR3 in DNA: TGTGCCAGCACGCGGGACGGGCGATACAATGAGCAGTTCTTC. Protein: CASTRDGRYNEQFF.

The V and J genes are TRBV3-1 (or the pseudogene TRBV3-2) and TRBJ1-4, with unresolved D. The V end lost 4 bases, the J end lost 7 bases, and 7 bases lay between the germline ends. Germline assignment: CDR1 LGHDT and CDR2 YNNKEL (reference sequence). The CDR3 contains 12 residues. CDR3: CASSLSGEKLFF. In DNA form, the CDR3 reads TGTGCCAGCAGCCTATCGGGTGAAAAACTGTTTTTT.

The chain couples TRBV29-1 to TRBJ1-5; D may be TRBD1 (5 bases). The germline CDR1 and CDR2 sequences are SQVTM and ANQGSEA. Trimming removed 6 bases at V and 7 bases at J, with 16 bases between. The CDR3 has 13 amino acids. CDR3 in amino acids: CSVGDLGGQPQHF. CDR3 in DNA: TGCAGCGTAGGGGACCTTGGGGGGCAGCCCCAGCATTTT.